The entry that follows covers one T cell receptor beta chain sequence. The antigen remains unidentified. This may stem from a read error, because a much larger clone lies one nucleotide away. The data are from a study of regulatory T cells in long-lasting Graves disease. Findings of the study overall: Preferential use of TRBV28, TRBJ1-2 and TRBJ2-5 was seen in persistent disease. Among persistent patients, a larger number of public clonotypes were shared (about 2,700) than among newly diagnosed patients (under 1,000).

The time point here: newly diagnosed GD, antithyroid drugs for less than 3 months. With RNA extracted from PBMCs as input, the TCR library was made. The CDR3 is 12 amino acids. Germline V CDR1 and CDR2: SGHRS, YFSETQ. The V and J ends lost 5 bases and 8 bases respectively, with 12 bases between them. HTBI primers from iRepertoire and Arm-PCR of CDR3 regions yielded the TCR beta libraries. Using its own MiXCR run on the multiplex PCR reads, TCRdb lists one record per CDR3 protein. The sample yields 450,000 to 500,000 distinct CDR3 sequences, about 17% seen once. These data were also reused for a study on T cells in Graves' hyperthyroidism and ophthalmopathy. That work contributes: A 13 V-J signature model discriminated ophthalmopathy versus stable hyperthyroidism.

The V and J genes are TRBV5-1 and TRBJ2-3; D is unclear. The sample consisted of peripheral blood mononuclear cells (PBMCs), taken at new diagnosis, from a patient treated with antithyroid drugs. This clonotype was obtained from a man in his forties with Graves disease. CDR3 residues: CASRSTSGTQYF. The CDR3 coding sequence is TGCGCCAGCAGGTCGACTTCAGGTACGCAGTATTTT.